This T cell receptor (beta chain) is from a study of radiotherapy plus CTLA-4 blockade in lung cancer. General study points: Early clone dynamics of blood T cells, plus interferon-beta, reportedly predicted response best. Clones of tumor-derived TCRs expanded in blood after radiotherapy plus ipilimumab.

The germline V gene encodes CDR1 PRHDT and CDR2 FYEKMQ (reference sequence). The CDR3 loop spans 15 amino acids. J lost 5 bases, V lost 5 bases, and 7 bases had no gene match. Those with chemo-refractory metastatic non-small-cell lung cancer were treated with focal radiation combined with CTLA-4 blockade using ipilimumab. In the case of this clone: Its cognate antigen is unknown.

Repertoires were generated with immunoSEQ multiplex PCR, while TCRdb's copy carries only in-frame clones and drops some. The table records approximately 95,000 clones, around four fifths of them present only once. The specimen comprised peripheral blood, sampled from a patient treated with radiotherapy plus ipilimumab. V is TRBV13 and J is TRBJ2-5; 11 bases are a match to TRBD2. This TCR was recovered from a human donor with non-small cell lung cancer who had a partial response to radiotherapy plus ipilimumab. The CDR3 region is CASSLKLAGAETQYF. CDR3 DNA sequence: TGTGCCAGCAGCCTAAAACTAGCGGGAGCCGAGACCCAGTACTTC.